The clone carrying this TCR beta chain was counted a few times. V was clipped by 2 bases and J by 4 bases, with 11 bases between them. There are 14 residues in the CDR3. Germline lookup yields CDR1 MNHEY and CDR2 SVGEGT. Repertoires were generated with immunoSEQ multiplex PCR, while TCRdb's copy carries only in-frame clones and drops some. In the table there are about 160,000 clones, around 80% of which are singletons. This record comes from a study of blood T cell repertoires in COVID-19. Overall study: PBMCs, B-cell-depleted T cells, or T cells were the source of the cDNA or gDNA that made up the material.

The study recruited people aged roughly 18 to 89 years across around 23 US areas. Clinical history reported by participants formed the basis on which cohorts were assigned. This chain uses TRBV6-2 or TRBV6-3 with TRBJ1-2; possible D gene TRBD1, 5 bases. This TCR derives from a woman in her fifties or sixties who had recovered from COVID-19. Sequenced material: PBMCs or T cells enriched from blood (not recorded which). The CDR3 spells CASSYQGYTYGYTF. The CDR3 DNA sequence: TGTGCCAGCAGTTACCAGGGATATACCTATGGCTACACCTTC.